Each of the 23 T cell receptor beta chains below was sequenced from the same sample in a study of long-term antiretroviral therapy in people with HIV. Runs used v3.0 of the immunoSEQ assay and were done at survey level. Assay: immunoSEQ multiplex PCR; the TCRdb copy retains only in-frame clones and omits some. The sample lists roughly 17,000 clones, approximately 78% occurring once. Here the sequenced sample was unsorted PBMCs, taken 0.3 years after starting antiretroviral therapy. Receptors were obtained from a man in his late teens or twenties with HIV.

This clone was detected only once. The V and J genes are TRBV19 and TRBJ2-3, with 7 bases matching TRBD2. CDR1 and CDR2 from the germline V gene are LNHDA and SQIVND (reference sequence). After removal of 0 bases from V and 3 bases from J, the junction contained 12 bases not matched to a gene. The length of the CDR3 is 18 residues. The CDR3 loop reads CASSIDAGGKAVTDTQYF. The CDR3 coding sequence is TGTGCCAGTAGTATAGATGCCGGGGGGAAAGCAGTTACAGATACGCAGTATTTT.

The chain recombines TRBV2 with TRBJ2-7, with 10 bases fitting TRBD1. Looked up from germline, CDR1 is SNHLY and CDR2 is FYNNEI. J was trimmed by 6 bases and V by 7 bases; bases with no gene match: 3. The CDR3 loop spans 12 amino acids. CDR3 residues: CASTWTGGEQYV. In nucleotides, the CDR3 is TGTGCCAGCACTTGGACAGGGGGCGAGCAGTACGTC.

The chain couples TRBV6-1 to TRBJ1-5, with D hard to call. Germline assignment: CDR1 MNHNS and CDR2 SASEGT. Between the trimmed V and J ends, which lost 8 bases and 8 bases, there was a span of 22 bases. This CDR3 contains 15 residues. In DNA form, the CDR3 reads TGTGCCAGCGATCGTTACAGCATCAACCCCGAGCCCCAGCATTTT. Protein sequence: CASDRYSINPEPQHF.

The rearrangement joins TRBV15 to TRBJ2-1; the match to TRBD2 covers 7 bases. The V gene's germline CDR1 is LNHNV and CDR2 YYDKDF (reference sequence). The CDR3 is made up of 16 amino acids. Trimming took 5 bases from V and 6 from J; bases not matched to a gene: 13. The CDR3 nucleotides are TGTGCCACCAGCCCACCATTCACGGGAGGAGGCAATGAGCAGTTCTTC. It encodes CATSPPFTGGGNEQFF. Looking up the rest from reference TRBV15 and TRBJ2-1 gives the full variable domain: DAMVIQNPRYQVTQFGKPVTLSCSQTLNHNVMYWYQQKSSQAPKLLFHYYDKDFNNEADTPDNFQSRRPNTSFCFLDIRSPGLGDTAMYLCATSPPFTGGGNEQFFGPGTRLTVL.

CDR3 DNA: TGCGCCAGCAGCTTAACAGGGGGCTACAGTTCACCCCTCCACTTT. Protein sequence: CASSLTGGYSSPLHF. This chain connects TRBV5-1 to TRBJ1-6; 9 nucleotides match TRBD1. V shed 2 bases and J 9 bases; nucleotides not matched to a gene: 6. CDR1 SGHRS and CDR2 YFSETQ come from the germline V gene. CDR3 length: 15 residues.

The chain uses TRBV19 and TRBJ1-5; D unresolved. CDR1 and CDR2 (germline): LNHDA, SQIVND (reference sequence). This CDR3 region has 12 residues. The CDR3 bases are TGTGCTCGAGGGAATAGCAATCAGCCCCAGCATTTT. Translated, it gives CARGNSNQPQHF.

The rearrangement joins TRBV28 to TRBJ2-1; no clear D gene. The germline V and J ends were trimmed by 7 bases and 8 bases, with 12 bases remaining between them. CDR1 and CDR2 (germline): MDHEN, SYDVKM. The CDR3 covers 12 residues. The CDR3 protein is CASTEARHEQFF. CDR3 sequence (DNA): TGTGCCAGCACAGAAGCAAGACATGAGCAGTTCTTC.

This clone turned up a few times. The rearrangement links TRBV28 to TRBJ2-7; D is uncertain. Per germline, CDR1 MDHEN and CDR2 SYDVKM. Trimming pared 6 bases from V and 0 bases from J, leaving 15 bases between. This CDR3 is 15 amino acids long. The CDR3 sequence: CASRTTPTVSYEQYV. The CDR3 DNA follows: TGTGCCAGCAGAACTACCCCGACGGTCTCCTACGAGCAGTACGTC.

This sequence joins TRBV4-2 and TRBJ2-2; possibly TRBD1 for D (5 bases). The CDR3 contains 15 residues. V was clipped by 4 bases and J by 4 bases, with 13 bases between them. The V gene's germline CDR1 is LGHNA and CDR2 YNFKEQ. In nucleotides, the CDR3 is TGTGCCAGCAGCCCGACAGTACATCTCACCGGGGAGCTGTTTTTT. Translation: CASSPTVHLTGELFF.

The CDR3 nucleotides read TGTGCCAGCAGTTTTGGGACAGGGGGATCCTACGAGCAGTACGTC. It codes for CASSFGTGGSYEQYV. The chain links TRBV28 to TRBJ2-7; 11 nucleotides agree with TRBD1. Germline CDR1 reads MDHEN; CDR2 reads SYDVKM. Trimming cost V 3 bases and J 1 base; bases outside gene matches: 2. The CDR3 is 15 amino acids.

This clone was observed once. The chain links TRBV6-5 to TRBJ1-1; TRBD1 is a possible D gene (6 bases). The CDR3 totals 13 residues. The germline V gene has CDR1 MNHEY and CDR2 SVGAGI. Trimming shortened V by 2 bases and J by 6 bases, and 10 bases separated the two germline ends. CDR3 loop: CASSYPGQPEAFF. DNA of the CDR3: TGTGCCAGCAGTTACCCTGGACAGCCTGAAGCTTTCTTT.

The chain employs TRBV11-2 and TRBJ1-6, with D possibly being TRBD1 (5 bases). V lost 4 bases to trimming and J lost 8 bases, with 9 bases between them. In germline, CDR1 is SGHAT, CDR2 FQNNGV. The CDR3 loop spans 13 amino acids. This chain's CDR3 is CASSSRGDSPLHF. The CDR3 DNA sequence: TGTGCCAGCAGCTCGAGGGGAGATTCACCCCTCCACTTT.

The V and J genes are TRBV28 and TRBJ2-1, with 13 bases identical to TRBD2. Germline CDR1 and CDR2: MDHEN and SYDVKM. This CDR3 is built from 14 residues. Trimming at V came to 5 bases and at J to 9 bases, leaving 4 bases not matched to a gene. CDR3 region: CASSTSGGAVEQFF. The CDR3 DNA follows: TGTGCCAGCAGTACTAGCGGGGGGGCCGTTGAGCAGTTCTTC.

This chain uses TRBV9 with TRBJ2-7; maybe TRBD1 (6 bases). This CDR3 region has 15 residues. Germline CDR1 reads SGDLS; CDR2 reads YYNGEE. Trimming cost V 4 bases and J 5 bases, with 19 bases left between them. CDR3 in amino acids: CASSPPGHNPHEQYF. CDR3 coding DNA: TGTGCCAGCAGCCCCCCGGGACATAATCCCCACGAGCAGTACTTC. Supplemented by reference TRBV9 and TRBJ2-7, the full variable domain reads DSGVTQTPKHLITATGQRVTLRCSPRSGDLSVYWYQQSLDQGLQFLIQYYNGEERAKGNILERFSAQQFPDLHSELNLSSLELGDSALYFCASSPPGHNPHEQYFGPGTRLTVT.

This clone was seen more than once but under ten times. V gene TRBV7-9 combines with J gene TRBJ2-1; weak D call: TRBD2 (6 bases). V lost 2 bases to trimming and J lost 4 bases, with 12 bases between them. Germline values: CDR1 SEHNR, CDR2 FQNEAQ (reference sequence). This CDR3 is built from 15 residues. The CDR3 here is CASSLSPGTYNEQFF. The CDR3 DNA reads as TGTGCCAGCAGCTTAAGCCCCGGGACTTACAATGAGCAGTTCTTC. The whole variable domain, filled in from reference TRBV7-9 and TRBJ2-1, reads DTGVSQNPRHKITKRGQNVTFRCDPISEHNRLYWYRQTLGQGPEFLTYFQNEAQLEKSRLLSDRFSAERPKGSFSTLEIQRTEQGDSAMYLCASSLSPGTYNEQFFGPGTRLTVL.

This clone came up once. This chain links TRBV28 with TRBJ1-2, with 7 bases matching TRBD1. The CDR3 length is 13 residues. V lost 9 bases, J lost 1 base, and 5 bases stayed unmatched. Germline V gene sequence: CDR1 MDHEN, CDR2 SYDVKM. The CDR3 here is CASTYRGNYGYTF. In DNA, the CDR3 is TGTGCCAGTACGTACAGGGGTAACTATGGCTACACCTTC.

This clone appeared a single time. This rearrangement joins TRBV11-2 to TRBJ1-6, with 7 positions matching TRBD1. This CDR3 comprises 15 residues. Germline loops: CDR1 SGHAT, CDR2 FQNNGV. J lost 14 bases, V lost 4 bases, and 14 bases had no gene match. DNA for the CDR3: TGTGCCAGCAGCTCGGGGACAGTAGGGGTTGGTGCCCTCCACTTT. It encodes CASSSGTVGVGALHF.

The chain combines TRBV28 with TRBJ2-3, with TRBD2 matching over 10 bases. This CDR3 region has 17 residues. Germline loops: CDR1 MDHEN, CDR2 SYDVKM. Trimming at V came to 5 bases and at J to 0 bases, leaving 8 bases not matched to a gene. The CDR3 is CASSLRTSGSSTDTQYF. The CDR3 bases are TGTGCCAGCAGTCTCCGGACTAGCGGCTCTAGCACAGATACGCAGTATTTT.

This clone was seen a handful of times. The chain is built from TRBV7-9 and TRBJ2-7; D might be TRBD2 (5 bases). The length of the CDR3 is 15 residues. Trimming removed 1 base at V and 8 bases at J, with 18 bases between. Germline loops: CDR1 SEHNR, CDR2 FQNEAQ (reference sequence). CDR3: CASSLERTGVRKQYV. The CDR3 DNA reads TGTGCCAGCAGCTTAGAACGGACTGGAGTACGGAAGCAGTACGTC.

The rearrangement links TRBV19 to TRBJ2-5; 9 bases match TRBD2. This CDR3 contains 16 residues. CDR1 and CDR2 (germline): LNHDA, SQIVND (reference sequence). J lost 4 bases, V lost 7 bases, and 13 bases had no gene match. The CDR3 region is CASTAVGAGGRETQYF. CDR3 nucleotides: TGTGCCAGTACCGCTGTTGGGGCGGGGGGGAGAGAGACCCAGTACTTC.

The gene calls are TRBV2 and TRBJ2-1; 13 bases are shared with TRBD2. Germline trimming cut 4 bases from V and 5 bases from J; bases unmatched to any gene: 5. Germline CDR1 SNHLY, CDR2 FYNNEI. This CDR3 has 16 amino acids. The CDR3 DNA sequence: TGTGCCAGCAGTGCTATACTAGCGGGGGGGGACAATGAGCAGTTCTTC. As protein: CASSAILAGGDNEQFF.

The V and J genes are TRBV27 and TRBJ2-5; maybe TRBD1 (6 bases). Trimming removed 5 bases at V and 6 bases at J, with 22 bases between. The CDR3 loop spans 16 amino acids. The germline gives CDR1 MNHEY, CDR2 SMNVEV (reference sequence). The CDR3 nucleotides are TGTGCCAGCAGTCCTCTTACTAGGGGGTTAACAAAGACCCAGTACTTC. Protein sequence: CASSPLTRGLTKTQYF.

The V call is TRBV5-1, the J call TRBJ1-6; D unresolved. This CDR3 contains 16 residues. The ends were cut back, 4 bases at V and 0 bases at J, with 11 bases in the middle. Germline-derived CDR1 and CDR2 are SGHRS and YFSETQ. The CDR3 bases are TGCGCCAGCAGCCCTAAACAGAGCTCCTATAATTCACCCCTCCACTTT. Translation gives CASSPKQSSYNSPLHF.